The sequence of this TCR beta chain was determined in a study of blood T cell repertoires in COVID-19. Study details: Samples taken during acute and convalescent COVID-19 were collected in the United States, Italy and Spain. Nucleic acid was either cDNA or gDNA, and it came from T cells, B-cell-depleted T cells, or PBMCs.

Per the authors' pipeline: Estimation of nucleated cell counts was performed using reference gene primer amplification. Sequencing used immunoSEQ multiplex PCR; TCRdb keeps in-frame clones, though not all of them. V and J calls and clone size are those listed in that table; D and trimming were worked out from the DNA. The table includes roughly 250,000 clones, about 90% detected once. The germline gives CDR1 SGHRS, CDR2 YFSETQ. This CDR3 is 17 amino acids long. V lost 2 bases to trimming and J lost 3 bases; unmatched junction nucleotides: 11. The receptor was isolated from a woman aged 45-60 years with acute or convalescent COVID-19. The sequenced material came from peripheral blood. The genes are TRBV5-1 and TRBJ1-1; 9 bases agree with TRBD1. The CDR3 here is CASSFGGQGRLHTEAFF. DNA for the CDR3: TGCGCCAGCAGCTTCGGGGGACAGGGCCGATTGCACACTGAAGCTTTCTTT.